This T cell receptor beta chain came from a study of T cell changes during pregnancy in multiple sclerosis. The table came from immunoSEQ multiplex PCR; TCRdb's copy has only in-frame clones and leaves some out. The sample gives tens of thousands of clones, 90% of which show up once; approximately 2.8% is in the top ten. Only a few counts were recorded for this clone. CDR1 and CDR2 (germline): SQVTM, ANQGSEA. This CDR3 is built from 13 residues. Trimming pared 2 bases from V and 4 bases from J, leaving 11 bases between. The gene calls are TRBV29-1 and TRBJ1-1; no clear D. The sequence was obtained from a female donor with multiple sclerosis, enrolled in a pregnancy study. Sequenced here: CD8+ T cells from peripheral blood mononuclear cells, sampled before pregnancy. CDR3 DNA: TGCAGCGTTGAACGGGATCAAAGCACTGAAGCTTTCTTT. Protein sequence: CSVERDQSTEAFF.